Shown below are 17 T cell receptor beta chains from a single sample sequenced in a study of cytomegalovirus exposure and HLA in healthy donors. The primer mix had 60 Vbeta and 13 Jbeta primers. Profiled with immunoSEQ multiplex PCR; TCRdb holds only in-frame clones, not every one. The sample includes 160,000 or so clones, almost 80% of them seen just once. Sequenced sample: PBMCs. The receptors were gathered from a male donor in good health and CMV-seronegative.

This chain joins TRBV7-2 and TRBJ1-5, with D maybe TRBD1 (5 bases). CDR3 size: 13 residues. Germline V lookup: CDR1 SGHTA, CDR2 FQGNSA. V lost 2 bases, J lost 4 bases, and 6 bases lay in between. CDR3 nucleotides: TGTGCCAGCAGCTTACAGGGAAATCAGCCCCAGCATTTT. As protein: CASSLQGNQPQHF.

The CDR3 here is CASSSNRGISNQPQHF. CDR3 nucleotide sequence: TGTGCCAGCAGTTCTAACAGGGGAATTAGCAATCAGCCCCAGCATTTT. This chain links TRBV6-5 with TRBJ1-5, with 7 bases identical to TRBD1. This CDR3 comprises 16 residues. Germline loops: CDR1 MNHEY, CDR2 SVGAGI. V trimming: 4 bases; J trimming: 0 bases; junction bases outside the gene matches: 6.

Details on this clone: One junction end does not reproduce the germline sequence, and a read error may be involved. V usage is TRBV18 and J usage is TRBJ2-1; D is perhaps TRBD1 (6 bases). The CDR3 length is 14 residues. CDR1 is KGHSH and CDR2 is LQKENI in the germline V gene. In DNA form, the CDR3 reads TGTGCCAGCTCGCCACAGGGACAACCCAATGAGCAGTTCTTC. This gives the protein CASSPQGQPNEQFF.

The genes are TRBV6-6 and TRBJ1-3, with D unresolved. Germline V gene lookup returns CDR1 MNHNY and CDR2 SVGAGI (reference sequence). The ends were cut back, 0 bases at V and 0 bases at J, with 9 bases in the middle. The CDR3 spans 16 residues. The CDR3 loop reads CASSYSNPRSGNTIYF. CDR3 DNA sequence: TGTGCCAGCAGTTACTCGAACCCGCGCTCTGGAAACACCATATATTTT.

The chain is built from TRBV6-5 and TRBJ2-6, with D maybe TRBD1 (6 bases). V was cut by 2 bases and J by 0 bases, with 8 bases left in between. Germline CDR1 is MNHEY and CDR2 is SVGAGI. This CDR3 is 16 amino acids long. The CDR3: CASSYGQISGANVLTF. The CDR3 nucleotides read TGTGCCAGCAGTTACGGACAGATCTCTGGGGCCAACGTCCTGACTTTC.

This CDR3 is CASSLGLNAETQYF. The CDR3 DNA sequence: TGTGCCAGCAGCCTTGGACTAAACGCTGAGACCCAGTACTTC. The chain combines TRBV6-6 with TRBJ2-5, with D perhaps matching TRBD2 (6 bases). From germline, CDR1 is MNHNY and CDR2 SVGAGI (reference sequence). Deletions cut 6 bases from V and 5 bases from J, with 16 bases between. This CDR3 has 14 amino acids.

This clone was detected once. The rearrangement uses TRBV7-2 and TRBJ2-1; 11 bases match TRBD2. V shed 4 bases and J 10 bases; nucleotides not matched to a gene: 12. The CDR3 totals 16 residues. Germline CDR1 is SGHTA and CDR2 is FQGNSA. CDR3 amino acids: CASSYSTSGGIREQFF. The DNA of the CDR3 is TGTGCCAGCAGCTATTCCACTAGCGGGGGTATTAGAGAGCAGTTCTTC.

The J gene is TRBJ1-2, the V gene TRBV7-2; D ambiguous. V lost 4 bases, J lost 8 bases, and 23 bases lay in between. CDR1 and CDR2 (germline): SGHTA, FQGNSA. CDR3 length equals 16 residues. The CDR3 DNA is TGTGCCAGCAGCTCACACCCGCCCGGACTAAGGGAGGGCTACACCTTC. Encoded protein: CASSSHPPGLREGYTF.

This clone appeared a single time. The chain uses TRBV4-1 and TRBJ2-1; 8 bases are shared with TRBD2. The CDR3 has 18 amino acids. V lost 1 base to trimming and J lost 0 bases; unmatched junction nucleotides: 8. Germline V gene sequence: CDR1 MGHRA, CDR2 YSYEKL. CDR3 nucleotide sequence: TGCGCCAGCAGCCAAGGGGGGGCGGGAGGAAGCTCCTACAATGAGCAGTTCTTC. Protein product: CASSQGGAGGSSYNEQFF.

The CDR3 sequence: CASSTDRATTNYGYTF. For the CDR3, the DNA is TGTGCCAGCAGCACGGACAGGGCAACAACTAACTATGGCTACACCTTC. The chain links TRBV5-5 to TRBJ1-2; 8 bases line up with TRBD1. The CDR3 consists of 16 residues. Germline CDR1 and CDR2: SGHKS and YYEKEE (reference sequence). V lost 4 bases and J lost 0; bases outside the gene matches: 8. Supplemented by reference TRBV5-5 and TRBJ1-2, the full variable domain reads DAGVTQSPTHLIKTRGQQVTLRCSPISGHKSVSWYQQVLGQGPQFIFQYYEKEERGRGNFPDRFSARQFPNYSSELNVNALLLGDSALYLCASSTDRATTNYGYTFGSGTRLTVV.

In its sample, this clone was seen once. V and J are TRBV29-1 and TRBJ1-1; D is ambiguous. V was cut by 4 bases and J by 10 bases, with 7 bases left in between. Germline V lookup: CDR1 SQVTM, CDR2 ANQGSEA. This CDR3 has 9 amino acids. The DNA of the CDR3 is TGCAGCGTTGTGCCGGGAGCTTTCTTT. Its translation: CSVVPGAFF. The full variable domain, with the rest looked up from reference TRBV29-1 and TRBJ1-1, is SAVISQKPSRDICQRGTSLTIQCQVDSQVTMMFWYRQQPGQSLTLIATANQGSEATYESGFVIDKFPISRPNLTFSTLTVSNMSPEDSSIYLCSVVPGAFFGQGTRLTVV.

This clone was counted a few times. The chain carries TRBV29-1 and TRBJ1-2, with D tentatively TRBD1 (6 bases). Trimming shortened V by 4 bases and J by 4 bases, and 7 bases separated the two germline ends. The CDR3 runs to 11 residues. The germline V gene has CDR1 SQVTM and CDR2 ANQGSEA. CDR3 nucleotide sequence: TGCAGCGTTGTGGGGGCCTATGGCTACACCTTC. The encoded protein is CSVVGAYGYTF.

V and J are TRBV12-5 and TRBJ1-2; 7 bases are shared with TRBD1. Trimming cost V 3 bases and J 10 bases; bases outside gene matches: 8. The CDR3 contains 13 residues. Germline values: CDR1 LGHNT, CDR2 FRNRAP. CDR3: CASGLARDSPYTF. CDR3 nucleotide sequence: TGTGCTAGTGGTTTAGCCCGGGACAGTCCCTACACCTTC.

The chain uses TRBV5-6 and TRBJ2-1; 11 bases align to TRBD1. The CDR3 runs to 13 residues. Germline CDR1 SGHDT, CDR2 YYEEEE. Trimming at V came to 5 bases and at J to 8 bases, leaving 3 bases not matched to a gene. This CDR3 is CASSWDRGYEQFF. The CDR3 DNA is TGTGCCAGCAGTTGGGACAGGGGGTATGAGCAGTTCTTC.

The chain couples TRBV28 to TRBJ2-7; 10 nucleotides align to TRBD1. V trimming: 2 bases; J trimming: 3 bases; junction bases outside the gene matches: 10. The germline V gene has CDR1 MDHEN and CDR2 SYDVKM. This CDR3 is built from 17 residues. Written as DNA, the CDR3 is TGTGCCAGCAGTTTAACCCCCGGGACAGGGGCGAGCTACGAGCAGTACTTC. Protein: CASSLTPGTGASYEQYF.

The J gene is TRBJ2-4, the V gene TRBV5-1; D possibly corresponds to TRBD1 (6 bases). The CDR3 length is 13 residues. Trimming cost V 4 bases and J 9 bases, with 14 bases left between them. Per germline, CDR1 SGHRS and CDR2 YFSETQ. The CDR3 spells CASSPSTGSIQYF. CDR3 bases: TGCGCCAGCAGCCCATCTACAGGGAGCATTCAGTACTTC.

The chain joins TRBV6-6 to TRBJ2-7, with a weak D call TRBD1 (6 bases). CDR3 length: 13 residues. Trimming pared 2 bases from V and 2 bases from J, leaving 7 bases between. Germline CDR1 MNHNY, CDR2 SVGAGI (reference sequence). DNA of the CDR3: TGTGCCAGCAGTTACCGACAGGCCTACGAGCAGTACTTC. It yields the protein CASSYRQAYEQYF.